Presented here are 21 T cell receptor beta chains from one specimen sequenced in a study of CD4+ T cells in melanoma. Some clones are missing from TCRdb's copy, which holds only in-frame ones; the method was immunoSEQ multiplex PCR. The sample contains more than 20,000 clones, around 79% of which appear only once. The source material was cells from a culture (not recorded whether cultured in vitro). The receptors here all came from a human donor with melanoma.

The chain employs TRBV7-9 and TRBJ1-1; D is uncertain. V was cut by 11 bases and J by 2 bases, with 9 bases left in between. CDR3 size: 11 residues. Per the germline V gene, CDR1 is SEHNR and CDR2 is FQNEAQ (reference sequence). The CDR3 here is CALTDNTEAFF. DNA of the CDR3: TGTGCCTTAACGGATAACACTGAAGCTTTCTTT.

V and J are TRBV7-3 and TRBJ2-1, with D perhaps matching TRBD2 (5 bases). Germline V lookup: CDR1 SGHTA, CDR2 FQGTGA. The CDR3 has 16 amino acids. Trimming removed 2 bases from V and 2 bases from J, with 13 bases in between. This CDR3 is CASSLSPTGAYNEQFF. CDR3 coding DNA: TGTGCCAGCAGCTTATCCCCCACCGGGGCCTACAATGAGCAGTTCTTC.

The J gene is TRBJ2-7, the V gene TRBV7-9, with a tentative D call TRBD1 (5 bases). There are 14 residues in the CDR3. The germline V gene encodes CDR1 SEHNR and CDR2 FQNEAQ (reference sequence). V was cut by 1 base and J by 3 bases, with 10 bases left in between. This CDR3 reads CASSLGTGRYEQYF. CDR3 in DNA: TGTGCCAGCAGCTTAGGTACAGGACGCTACGAGCAGTACTTC.

This CDR3 reads CASSETGTGYGYTF. DNA of the CDR3: TGTGCCAGCAGCGAAACCGGGACGGGATATGGCTACACCTTC. V gene TRBV7-8 combines with J gene TRBJ1-2; D is possibly TRBD1 (5 bases). CDR3 size: 14 residues. V lost 5 bases and J 5 bases, leaving 15 bases between the germline ends. Germline V lookup: CDR1 SGHVS, CDR2 FQNEAQ.

The chain carries TRBV10-3 and TRBJ2-1; no definite D call. The CDR3 sequence is 15 residues long. V was pared by 0 bases and J by 8 bases, with 14 bases between. CDR1 and CDR2 (germline): ENHRY, SYGVKD. The CDR3 spells CAISESVILVDEQFF. DNA of the CDR3: TGTGCCATCAGTGAGTCGGTCATTCTAGTCGATGAGCAGTTCTTC.

The V call is TRBV11-2, the J call TRBJ1-2, with a tentative D call TRBD1 (5 bases). The CDR3 runs 15 residues. Germline-derived CDR1 and CDR2 are SGHAT and FQNNGV. V shed 0 bases and J shed 8 bases, with 16 bases lying between them. The CDR3 sequence is CASSLDIMGRGGYTF. DNA for the CDR3: TGTGCCAGCAGCTTAGATATCATGGGACGAGGGGGCTACACCTTC.

The CDR3 region has the DNA TGTGCCAGCAGACAAAGACAGGGGGTTGTCAATGAGCAGTTCTTC. It translates to CASRQRQGVVNEQFF. The rearrangement joins TRBV6-1 to TRBJ2-1, with 9 bases matching TRBD1. CDR3 length equals 15 residues. Germline V gives CDR1 MNHNS, CDR2 SASEGT. Losses at the gene ends were 6 bases for V and 6 bases for J; bases not matched to a gene: 9.

The V call is TRBV6-6, the J call TRBJ1-6, with D perhaps TRBD1 (5 bases). The germline CDR1 and CDR2 sequences are MNHNY and SVGAGI (reference sequence). The CDR3 is 16 residues long. V dropped 2 bases and J dropped 9 bases, with 17 bases sitting between them. The CDR3 loop is CASSYLPRGVRSPLHF. The CDR3 DNA reads TGTGCCAGCAGTTACCTACCACGGGGGGTACGTTCACCCCTCCACTTT.

The chain links TRBV30 to TRBJ2-5; the match to TRBD2 covers 7 bases. The CDR3 is 14 amino acids. The ends lost 5 bases at V and 2 bases at J; junction bases unmatched: 8. From germline, CDR1 is GTSNPN and CDR2 SVGIG (reference sequence). The CDR3 DNA reads as TGTGCCTGGGGGGGGGATACTACGCAAGAGACCCAGTACTTC. Translation gives CAWGGDTTQETQYF.

This chain joins TRBV10-2 and TRBJ2-1, with 8 bases matching TRBD1. Germline assignment: CDR1 WSHSY and CDR2 SAAADI. The V gene end was trimmed by 6 bases and the J gene end by 5 bases; junction bases not matched to a gene: 9. The CDR3 has 15 amino acids. The chain's CDR3 is CASRGDRTYNNEQFF. CDR3 DNA: TGCGCCAGCAGGGGGGACAGGACGTACAACAATGAGCAGTTCTTC.

V and J are TRBV12-5 and TRBJ2-3, with a weak D call TRBD2 (5 bases). V gave up 4 bases and J gave up 6 bases, with 14 bases separating them. CDR1 is LGHNT, CDR2 FRNRAP, per germline. This CDR3 is built from 14 residues. Here the CDR3 DNA reads TGTGCTAGTGGTTCTTCCTCGACGGGGGATACGCAGTATTTT. This encodes CASGSSSTGDTQYF.

The chain joins TRBV2 to TRBJ2-2, with 7 bases that match TRBD2. The V segment lost 5 bases and the J segment 5 bases; nucleotides outside the gene matches: 17. CDR3 length: 18 amino acids. Germline CDR1 is SNHLY and CDR2 is FYNNEI. The CDR3 nucleotides are TGTGCCAGCAGTCATGGGGGGGTCGGGTCGTCCGTTACCGGGGAGCTGTTTTTT. The encoded protein is CASSHGGVGSSVTGELFF.

V gene TRBV19 combines with J gene TRBJ1-4; no reliable D call. V was cut by 9 bases and J by 7 bases, with 9 bases left in between. This CDR3 contains 11 residues. The germline V gene has CDR1 LNHDA and CDR2 SQIVND (reference sequence). CDR3 nucleotides: TGTGCCAGCCAGATAGGTGAAAAACTGTTTTTT. It yields the protein CASQIGEKLFF.

The chain combines TRBV2 with TRBJ1-1; TRBD1 might be the D (5 bases). V was trimmed by 10 bases and J by 4 bases, leaving 16 bases between them. From germline, CDR1 is SNHLY and CDR2 FYNNEI. The CDR3 is made up of 13 amino acids. CDR3 region: CAIPGEGPTEAFF. Written as DNA, the CDR3 is TGTGCCATCCCTGGGGAGGGACCCACTGAAGCTTTCTTT.

In its sample, this clone is medium-sized. The chain links TRBV29-1 to TRBJ2-7, with a weak D call TRBD2 (6 bases). Trimming removed 4 bases at V and 6 bases at J, with 10 bases between. Germline values: CDR1 SQVTM, CDR2 ANQGSEA. CDR3 size: 11 residues. The CDR3 reads CSVVKGGEQYF. The CDR3 DNA sequence: TGCAGCGTTGTTAAGGGAGGCGAGCAGTACTTC.

V is TRBV29-1 and J is TRBJ2-5, with TRBD2 matching 12 bases. This CDR3 comprises 13 residues. The junction had 4 bases not matched to a gene; V was cut back by 7 bases and J by 4 bases. The germline V gene encodes CDR1 SQVTM and CDR2 ANQGSEA. CDR3 loop: CSAVTSGGETQYF. CDR3 DNA: TGCAGCGCTGTGACTAGCGGGGGAGAGACCCAGTACTTC. The full variable domain, in which reference TRBV29-1 and TRBJ2-5 provide the parts outside the CDR3, is SAVISQKPSRDICQRGTSLTIQCQVDSQVTMMFWYRQQPGQSLTLIATANQGSEATYESGFVIDKFPISRPNLTFSTLTVSNMSPEDSSIYLCSAVTSGGETQYFGPGTRLLVL.

The gene calls are TRBV7-9 and TRBJ1-2, with unresolved D. This CDR3 has 15 amino acids. Germline V gene data show CDR1 as SEHNR and CDR2 as FQNEAQ (reference sequence). Deletions cut 2 bases from V and 6 bases from J, with 16 bases between. The CDR3 loop reads CASSLSDGRRHGYTF. CDR3 in DNA: TGTGCCAGCAGCTTATCGGACGGACGTCGCCATGGCTACACCTTC.

The CDR3 sequence: CASSEALPGANEQFF. The CDR3 region has the DNA TGTGCCAGCAGTGAAGCGCTTCCGGGGGCCAATGAGCAGTTCTTC. V gene TRBV2 combines with J gene TRBJ2-1, with D perhaps assigned TRBD1 or TRBD2 (6 bases each). This CDR3 is built from 15 residues. V was trimmed by 0 bases and J by 6 bases, leaving 12 bases between them. Germline CDR1 and CDR2: SNHLY and FYNNEI.

V gene TRBV4-1 combines with J gene TRBJ2-7; TRBD2 matches at 7 bases. Germline assignment: CDR1 MGHRA and CDR2 YSYEKL. The CDR3 runs 17 residues. V shed 1 base, J shed 6 bases, and the junction held 15 bases outside the gene matches. The CDR3 region has the DNA TGCGCCAGCAGCCAAGTAGTCTCCAAGAGCGGGGTGGGCGAGCAGTACTTC. Its translation: CASSQVVSKSGVGEQYF.

The V and J genes are TRBV2 and TRBJ1-6; 7 nucleotides line up with TRBD1. Trimming took 7 bases from V and 7 from J; bases not matched to a gene: 4. Germline V lookup: CDR1 SNHLY, CDR2 FYNNEI. The length of the CDR3 is 13 residues. CDR3 residues: CASKVGQNSPLHF. DNA for the CDR3: TGTGCCAGCAAAGTGGGACAGAATTCACCCCTCCACTTT.

The V gene is TRBV11-2, the J gene TRBJ1-2, with D perhaps TRBD1 (6 bases). Germline loops: CDR1 SGHAT, CDR2 FQNNGV. The CDR3 has 14 residues. V was shortened by 6 bases and J by 5 bases, with 16 bases between the two germline ends. Written as DNA, the CDR3 is TGTGCCAGCAGTTTTCAGACAGGCCTATATGGCTACACCTTC. Protein: CASSFQTGLYGYTF.